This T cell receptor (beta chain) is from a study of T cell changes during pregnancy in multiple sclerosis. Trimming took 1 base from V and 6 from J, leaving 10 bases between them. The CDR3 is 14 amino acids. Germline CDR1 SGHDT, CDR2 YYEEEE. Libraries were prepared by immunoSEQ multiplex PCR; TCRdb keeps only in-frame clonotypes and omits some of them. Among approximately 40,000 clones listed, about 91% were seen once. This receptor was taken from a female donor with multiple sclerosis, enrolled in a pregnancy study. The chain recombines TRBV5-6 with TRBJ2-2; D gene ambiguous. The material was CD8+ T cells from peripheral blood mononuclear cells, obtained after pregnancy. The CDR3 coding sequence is TGTGCCAGCAGCTTGCCCGAACTGGCCGGGGAGCTGTTTTTT. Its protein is CASSLPELAGELFF. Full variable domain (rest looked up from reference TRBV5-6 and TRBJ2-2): DAGVTQSPTHLIKTRGQQVTLRCSPKSGHDTVSWYQQALGQGPQFIFQYYEEEERQRGNFPDRFSGHQFPNYSSELNVNALLLGDSALYLCASSLPELAGELFFGEGSRLTVL.